The clone carrying this T cell receptor beta chain was detected a few times. Antigen unknown. This sample is part of a study of cytomegalovirus exposure and HLA in healthy donors. J gave up 4 bases and V 1 base, and 12 bases lay outside the gene matches. This CDR3 has 18 residues. Germline CDR1 and CDR2: SGHDT and YYEEEE. Study-level findings and limits: Most sequenced TCRs were rare (though some public TCRs occurred in many donors).

Researchers ran the PCR with 60 Vbeta and 13 Jbeta primers. Method: immunoSEQ multiplex PCR; TCRdb's copy keeps in-frame clones and lacks some. The data show approximately 190,000 clones, more than 70% seen once. The chain has TRBV5-6 and TRBJ2-3; 10 bases align to TRBD2. This TCR derives from a man aged 35-49 years in good health and CMV-seropositive. The sample was PBMCs. CDR3 loop: CASSLLSSGRFGADTQYF. In nucleotides, the CDR3 is TGTGCCAGCAGCTTGTTGTCTAGCGGGAGATTTGGCGCAGATACGCAGTATTTT.